The 31 T cell receptor beta chains listed next were all sequenced from one sample in a study of cytomegalovirus exposure and HLA in healthy donors. Primers included in the PCR were 60 Vbeta and 13 Jbeta primers. Clones were sequenced by immunoSEQ multiplex PCR, and TCRdb holds only the in-frame ones, with some missing. Of tens of thousands of clones in the sample, roughly three quarters were seen once. The sequenced sample was PBMCs. These TCRs come from a woman under 40 in good health and CMV-seronegative.

As to this clone: The junction shows a germline mismatch at one end, possibly a read error. This sample also contains other DNA sequences that code for the same CDR3. The V and J genes are TRBV19 and TRBJ2-2; 10 bases line up with TRBD1. The CDR3 consists of 16 residues. The germline CDR1 and CDR2 sequences are LNHDA and SQIVND (reference sequence). Here the CDR3 DNA reads TGCGCCACCCGGGACAGGGGCTCTATGAACACCGGGGAGCTGTTTTTT. This codes for CATRDRGSMNTGELFF.

The chain uses TRBV19 and TRBJ1-2; tentatively, D is TRBD1 (5 bases). The CDR3 sequence is 14 residues long. The V end lost 3 bases, the J end lost 4 bases, and 12 bases lay between the germline ends. The germline gives CDR1 LNHDA, CDR2 SQIVND (reference sequence). CDR3 in amino acids: CASSIPGTAYGYTF. The CDR3 region has the DNA TGTGCCAGTAGTATTCCCGGGACTGCCTATGGCTACACCTTC.

Comment on this clone: An end of the junction does not agree with germline; a read error may underlie this. The same CDR3 is also encoded by other DNA sequences in this sample. The genes are TRBV5-6 and TRBJ2-3, with D perhaps matching TRBD2 (6 bases). Germline CDR1 and CDR2: SGHDT and YYEEEE. The CDR3 has 17 amino acids. CDR3 amino acids: CASSLAYGTEVADTQYF. CDR3 bases: TGTGCCAGCAGTTTGGCCTACGGGACTGAGGTCGCGGATACGCAGTATTTT.

This clone has a handful of counts. The chain is built from TRBV2 and TRBJ1-2; D unresolved. The V end was cut by 2 bases, the J end by 5 bases, with 12 bases between. The length of the CDR3 is 14 residues. CDR1 SNHLY and CDR2 FYNNEI come from the germline V gene. The CDR3, as DNA: TGTGCCAGCAGTGAAACCCTGACACGTTATGGCTACACCTTC. This translates into CASSETLTRYGYTF.

The genes are TRBV19 and TRBJ1-4; 8 bases are shared with TRBD1. V was pared by 10 bases and J by 4 bases, with 17 bases of the junction left unmatched. Germline assignment: CDR1 LNHDA and CDR2 SQIVND (reference sequence). CDR3 size: 17 residues. Here the CDR3 reads CATRIGTGQGLNEKLFF. The CDR3, as DNA: TGTGCCACCCGTATTGGTACTGGACAGGGCCTTAATGAAAAACTGTTTTTT.

The V gene is TRBV25-1, the J gene TRBJ1-2, with 10 positions matching TRBD1. The ends lost 4 bases at V and 1 base at J; junction bases unmatched: 9. The CDR3 is made up of 17 amino acids. Germline V CDR1 and CDR2: MGHDK, SYGVNS. CDR3 in DNA: TGTGCCAGCAGTGGCCGGGACAGGGGCGATATTAACTATGGCTACACCTTC. It translates to CASSGRDRGDINYGYTF.

The genes are TRBV9 and TRBJ1-1; D is possibly TRBD1 (5 bases). The germline V gene has CDR1 SGDLS and CDR2 YYNGEE. V was cut by 3 bases and J by 2 bases, with 17 bases left in between. This CDR3 contains 16 residues. CDR3 in amino acids: CASSAGTWGGNTEAFF. CDR3 nucleotide sequence: TGTGCCAGCAGCGCGGGGACCTGGGGAGGAAACACTGAAGCTTTCTTT.

This clone was observed a handful of times. The chain links TRBV7-3 to TRBJ1-2, with a tentative D call TRBD1 (5 bases). Germline V gives CDR1 SGHTA, CDR2 FQGTGA. This CDR3 is 16 amino acids long. The V and J ends lost 2 bases and 6 bases respectively, with 19 bases between them. DNA for the CDR3: TGTGCCAGCAGCTTAGACTCCAGGGAAAGGGGCCATGGCTACACCTTC. Protein product: CASSLDSRERGHGYTF. Combining the CDR3 with reference TRBV7-3 and TRBJ1-2 gives the whole variable domain GAGVSQTPSNKVTEKGKYVELRCDPISGHTALYWYRQSLGQGPEFLIYFQGTGAADDSGLPNDRFFAVRPEGSVSTLKIQRTERGDSAVYLCASSLDSRERGHGYTFGSGTRLTVV.

The sample holds a few counts of this clone. The CDR3 region is CASIQREPRNEQFF. CDR3 nucleotide sequence: TGTGCCAGTATTCAGCGGGAGCCGAGGAATGAGCAGTTCTTC. The chain recombines TRBV19 with TRBJ2-1; 8 positions match TRBD2. V dropped 7 bases and J dropped 7; count of bases not matched to a gene: 9. The CDR3 covers 14 residues. Germline V gives CDR1 LNHDA, CDR2 SQIVND (reference sequence).

The chain recombines TRBV2 with TRBJ2-3, with a weak D call TRBD2 (6 bases). Germline CDR1 is SNHLY and CDR2 is FYNNEI. V lost 6 bases and J lost 4, with 8 bases in between. CDR3 length: 12 residues. The CDR3 DNA follows: TGTGCCAGCAGATGGGGGGCAGATACGCAGTATTTT. This codes for CASRWGADTQYF.

The chain is built from TRBV13 and TRBJ2-5; D is ambiguous. CDR1 is PRHDT and CDR2 is FYEKMQ in the germline V gene (reference sequence). The CDR3 totals 13 residues. V gave up 3 bases and J gave up 1 base, with 6 bases separating them. The CDR3 sequence: CASSFVSQETQYF. The DNA of the CDR3 is TGTGCCAGCAGCTTCGTCAGCCAAGAGACCCAGTACTTC.

In its sample, this clone was seen a few times. Other DNA sequences within the sample encode an identical CDR3. V and J are TRBV5-4 and TRBJ1-2; 9 bases are shared with TRBD1. CDR1 is SGHNT and CDR2 is YYREEE in the germline V gene (reference sequence). This CDR3 contains 14 residues. Trimming at V came to 3 bases and at J to 4 bases, leaving 4 bases not matched to a gene. The CDR3 DNA sequence: TGTGCCAGCAGCTCGTCGACAGGGGGCTATGGCTACACCTTC. It encodes CASSSSTGGYGYTF.

The chain links TRBV5-5 to TRBJ2-5; 12 bases are a match to TRBD1. Germline V gene lookup returns CDR1 SGHKS and CDR2 YYEKEE (reference sequence). CDR3 length: 16 residues. The J segment lost 5 bases and the V segment lost 4 bases, leaving 9 bases of the junction unmatched. The CDR3, as DNA: TGTGCCAGCAGCGTAGCCGGGACAGGGGGCTGGGAGACCCAGTACTTC. Translated: CASSVAGTGGWETQYF. Full variable domain (rest looked up from reference TRBV5-5 and TRBJ2-5): DAGVTQSPTHLIKTRGQQVTLRCSPISGHKSVSWYQQVLGQGPQFIFQYYEKEERGRGNFPDRFSARQFPNYSSELNVNALLLGDSALYLCASSVAGTGGWETQYFGPGTRLLVL.

CDR3 amino acids: CATSRVGSGVTEAFF. The CDR3 DNA reads TGTGCCACCAGCAGAGTGGGGTCAGGGGTAACTGAAGCTTTCTTT. The genes are TRBV15 and TRBJ1-1; D possibly corresponds to TRBD1 (6 bases). The germline CDR1 and CDR2 sequences are LNHNV and YYDKDF (reference sequence). The length of the CDR3 is 15 residues. The V gene lost 1 base and the J gene lost 5 bases, with 14 bases spanning the gap.

The chain uses TRBV29-1 and TRBJ1-2; 8 bases are a match to TRBD1. The CDR3 runs to 14 residues. After removal of 5 bases from V and 7 bases from J, the junction contained 12 bases not matched to a gene. Germline CDR1 is SQVTM and CDR2 is ANQGSEA. CDR3 nucleotides: TGCAGCGTTACTCCCCAGGGGGCTGTCGGTGGCTACACCTTC. Translated, it gives CSVTPQGAVGGYTF.

This rearrangement joins TRBV5-4 to TRBJ2-5; 10 nucleotides agree with TRBD2. CDR3 length equals 15 residues. V was clipped by 5 bases and J by 2 bases; unmatched bases: 6. Germline V gene data show CDR1 as SGHNT and CDR2 as YYREEE (reference sequence). CDR3 residues: CASRSGLAEQETQYF. The CDR3 nucleotides are TGTGCCAGCAGATCCGGACTAGCGGAACAAGAGACCCAGTACTTC. Full variable domain (outside the CDR3, taken from reference TRBV5-4 and TRBJ2-5): ETGVTQSPTHLIKTRGQQVTLRCSSQSGHNTVSWYQQALGQGPQFIFQYYREEENGRGNFPPRFSGLQFPNYSSELNVNALELDDSALYLCASRSGLAEQETQYFGPGTRLLVL.

This rearrangement joins TRBV5-8 to TRBJ1-5; 7 nucleotides line up with TRBD1. Germline values: CDR1 SGHTS, CDR2 YDEGEE. J gave up 7 bases and V 2 bases, and 6 bases lay outside the gene matches. There are 14 residues in the CDR3. The CDR3 is CASSFLQGRQPQHF. Written as DNA, the CDR3 is TGTGCCAGCAGCTTTTTACAGGGGAGGCAGCCCCAGCATTTT. Combining the CDR3 with reference TRBV5-8 and TRBJ1-5 gives the whole variable domain EAGVTQSPTHLIKTRGQQATLRCSPISGHTSVYWYQQALGLGLQFLLWYDEGEERNRGNFPPRFSGRQFPNYSSELNVNALELEDSALYLCASSFLQGRQPQHFGDGTRLSIL.

The chain has TRBV27 and TRBJ1-5, with TRBD1 matching over 8 bases. Germline CDR1 and CDR2: MNHEY and SMNVEV (reference sequence). Losses at the gene ends were 4 bases for V and 6 bases for J; bases not matched to a gene: 5. This CDR3 region has 14 residues. CDR3 sequence reads: CASSSGQESQPQHF. The CDR3 DNA follows: TGTGCCAGCAGTTCGGGACAGGAAAGTCAGCCCCAGCATTTT.

CDR3 amino acids: CASAAGLSSYNEQFF. CDR3 sequence (DNA): TGTGCCAGTGCGGCGGGACTCAGCTCCTACAATGAGCAGTTCTTC. The V and J genes are TRBV19 and TRBJ2-1; D is perhaps TRBD2 (6 bases). There are 15 residues in the CDR3. The V end lost 8 bases, the J end lost 0 bases, and 14 bases lay between the germline ends. The germline V gene has CDR1 LNHDA and CDR2 SQIVND (reference sequence).

The CDR3 coding sequence is TGTGCCAGTAGTATCGGACAAAGTCCTGAAGCTTTCTTT. As protein: CASSIGQSPEAFF. The genes are TRBV19 and TRBJ1-1; tentative D call: TRBD1 (5 bases). The CDR3 is 13 amino acids. V was trimmed by 3 bases and J by 6 bases, leaving 11 bases between them. CDR1 and CDR2 from the germline V gene are LNHDA and SQIVND (reference sequence).

The chain joins TRBV4-3 to TRBJ2-3; TRBD2 matches 9 bases. This CDR3 is built from 17 residues. V was pared by 4 bases and J by 2 bases, with 10 bases of the junction left unmatched. Looked up from germline, CDR1 is LGHNA and CDR2 is YSLEER. This CDR3 is CASSPSEAGGPTDTQYF. The CDR3 bases are TGCGCCAGCAGCCCTTCTGAAGCGGGAGGCCCCACAGATACGCAGTATTTT.

The chain employs TRBV28 and TRBJ2-1, with TRBD2 matching 8 bases. The CDR3 has 14 amino acids. Germline V lookup: CDR1 MDHEN, CDR2 SYDVKM. V shed 8 bases and J 6 bases; nucleotides not matched to a gene: 9. CDR3 amino acids: CASVKRENGNEQFF. The CDR3 DNA sequence: TGTGCCAGCGTCAAGCGGGAGAACGGCAATGAGCAGTTCTTC.

The rearrangement links TRBV30 to TRBJ1-5, with D uncertain. This CDR3 comprises 13 residues. Deletions cut 2 bases from V and 4 bases from J, with 9 bases between. Per the germline V gene, CDR1 is GTSNPN and CDR2 is SVGIG (reference sequence). CDR3 nucleotides: TGTGCCTGGAGTTATCAGGATAATCAGCCCCAGCATTTT. This codes for CAWSYQDNQPQHF.

For the CDR3, the DNA is TGTGCCAGCAGCCGCCAGGGCGGGGGGGCAGAAGAGCAGTACTTC. Its translation: CASSRQGGGAEEQYF. V gene TRBV9 combines with J gene TRBJ2-7, with 9 bases that match TRBD2. Germline V lookup: CDR1 SGDLS, CDR2 YYNGEE. CDR3 length: 15 residues. The J segment lost 7 bases and the V segment lost 4 bases, leaving 12 bases of the junction unmatched.

The count of this clone is one. The V call is TRBV18, the J call TRBJ1-6; weak D call: TRBD1 (5 bases). This CDR3 has 15 amino acids. Trimming removed 8 bases from V and 7 bases from J, with 18 bases in between. Germline V lookup: CDR1 KGHSH, CDR2 LQKENI. This CDR3 is CASTRGEEKNSPLHF. The CDR3 bases are TGTGCCAGCACACGGGGGGAGGAAAAAAATTCACCCCTCCACTTT. The variable domain in full, completed from reference TRBV18 and TRBJ1-6, reads NAGVMQNPRHLVRRRGQEARLRCSPMKGHSHVYWYRQLPEEGLKFMVYLQKENIIDESGMPKERFSAEFPKEGPSILRIQQVVRGDSAAYFCASTRGEEKNSPLHFGNGTRLTVT.

The chain joins TRBV7-8 to TRBJ1-3, with D possibly TRBD1 on 6 matching bases. V was shortened by 2 bases and J by 0 bases, with 11 bases between the two germline ends. CDR1 and CDR2 (germline): SGHVS, FQNEAQ. The CDR3 extends over 16 amino acids. For the CDR3, the DNA is TGTGCCAGCAGCTTAAGACAGGCAGTCTCTGGAAACACCATATATTTT. It codes for CASSLRQAVSGNTIYF.

This rearrangement joins TRBV2 to TRBJ2-3; TRBD1 matches at 7 bases. The CDR3 covers 17 residues. CDR1 and CDR2 from the germline V gene are SNHLY and FYNNEI. Trimming cost V 7 bases and J 2 bases; bases outside gene matches: 15. In DNA form, the CDR3 reads TGTGCCAGCATTGGTTCGGGACAGATAATCTACACAGATACGCAGTATTTT. Translation gives CASIGSGQIIYTDTQYF.

A few counts support this clone. This chain uses TRBV10-3 with TRBJ1-1; D is perhaps TRBD1 (6 bases). Germline CDR1 is ENHRY and CDR2 is SYGVKD. This CDR3 is 11 amino acids long. V was trimmed by 6 bases and J by 4 bases, leaving 6 bases between them. CDR3 sequence reads: CAIRGGTEAFF. The CDR3 DNA sequence: TGTGCCATCAGAGGGGGCACTGAAGCTTTCTTT.

This rearrangement joins TRBV7-9 to TRBJ2-2; D remains unclear. V was pared by 4 bases and J by 11 bases, with 2 bases between. Germline V gene data show CDR1 as SEHNR and CDR2 as FQNEAQ (reference sequence). The CDR3 is 9 residues long. The CDR3 DNA is TGTGCCAGCAGCTCTGAGCTGTTTTTT. Translating gives CASSSELFF. The full variable domain, its missing parts supplied by reference TRBV7-9 and TRBJ2-2, is DTGVSQNPRHKITKRGQNVTFRCDPISEHNRLYWYRQTLGQGPEFLTYFQNEAQLEKSRLLSDRFSAERPKGSFSTLEIQRTEQGDSAMYLCASSSELFFGEGSRLTVL.

This chain joins TRBV6-1 and TRBJ1-2, with 9 nucleotides matching TRBD1. The germline V gene has CDR1 MNHNS and CDR2 SASEGT. V shed 4 bases, J shed 2 bases, and the junction held 5 bases outside the gene matches. The CDR3 has 15 residues. The CDR3 nucleotides are TGTGCCAGCAGTGTGGGACAGGGTCTAAACTATGGCTACACCTTC. Its protein product is CASSVGQGLNYGYTF.

This clone was counted a single time. This rearrangement joins TRBV4-1 to TRBJ1-1, with unresolved D. CDR3 length equals 15 residues. V dropped 2 bases and J dropped 3 bases, with 13 bases sitting between them. Germline V gene data show CDR1 as MGHRA and CDR2 as YSYEKL. CDR3 residues: CASSQSPGGDTEAFF. The CDR3 DNA reads as TGCGCCAGCAGCCAATCGCCAGGAGGAGACACTGAAGCTTTCTTT.